Below are 13 T cell receptor beta chains sequenced from a single sample in a study of sequential checkpoint blockade in melanoma. Sample treatment: randomized to nivolumab then ipilimumab (arm A) or the reverse (arm B). The protocol was immunoSEQ multiplex PCR, while the TCRdb copy is restricted to in-frame clones and leaves out a portion. The sample contains about 17,000 clones, approximately 70% of which appear only once. The material was CD8+ T cells sorted from blood (inferred from file names), obtained from a patient given nivolumab and ipilimumab in sequence. The receptors shown here come from a human donor with melanoma.

This chain links TRBV9 with TRBJ2-7; 7 bases line up with TRBD2. This CDR3 is built from 16 residues. The V gene end was trimmed by 4 bases and the J gene end by 1 base; junction bases not matched to a gene: 11. From germline, CDR1 is SGDLS and CDR2 YYNGEE. DNA of the CDR3: TGTGCCAGCAGCCGGGGTGGGGGGGGGAATTCCTACGAGCAGTACTTC. Translated: CASSRGGGGNSYEQYF.

The chain has TRBV9 and TRBJ2-3; D may be TRBD1 (6 bases). Germline V gives CDR1 SGDLS, CDR2 YYNGEE. The CDR3 loop spans 17 amino acids. Trimming removed 4 bases at V and 0 bases at J, with 18 bases between. For the CDR3, the DNA is TGTGCCAGCAGCCTAAATTGGGGGCTGGGTAGCACAGATACGCAGTATTTT. Translated, it gives CASSLNWGLGSTDTQYF.

The chain employs TRBV5-6 and TRBJ2-7; tentatively, D is TRBD1 (6 bases). This CDR3 contains 13 residues. Trimming left V 4 bases short and J 3 bases short, with 11 bases between. CDR1 is SGHDT, CDR2 YYEEEE, per germline. The CDR3 DNA follows: TGTGCCAGCAGCCGGGACATCGGCTACGAGCAGTACTTC. Residues: CASSRDIGYEQYF.

The J gene is TRBJ1-3, the V gene TRBV11-3, with 9 bases matching TRBD1. Trimming removed 6 bases from V and 0 bases from J; junction bases left unmatched: 3. In germline, CDR1 is SGHNT, CDR2 YENEEA. CDR3 length equals 15 residues. CDR3 protein: CASRRDRASGNTIYF. Written as DNA, the CDR3 is TGTGCCAGCAGACGGGACAGGGCCTCTGGAAACACCATATATTTT.

This clone was counted only a few times. This chain joins TRBV4-1 and TRBJ2-7, with a possible D match to TRBD2 (5 bases). Germline V gene sequence: CDR1 MGHRA, CDR2 YSYEKL. The CDR3 sequence is 15 residues long. V dropped 2 bases and J dropped 1 base, with 12 bases sitting between them. This chain's CDR3 is CASSQNWRHSYEQYF. The CDR3 bases are TGCGCCAGCAGCCAAAATTGGAGGCATTCCTACGAGCAGTACTTC.

This clone appeared a few times. The gene calls are TRBV7-3 and TRBJ2-7; D may be TRBD1 (6 bases). CDR3 length equals 13 residues. The V end lost 5 bases, the J end lost 3 bases, and 11 bases lay between the germline ends. Per the germline V gene, CDR1 is SGHTA and CDR2 is FQGTGA. As DNA, the CDR3 is TGTGCCAGCAGCCCCACAGGGATCTACGAGCAGTACTTC. Translating it yields CASSPTGIYEQYF.

On this clone itself: The junction shows a germline mismatch at one end, possibly a read error. V gene TRBV7-7 combines with J gene TRBJ1-1, with a tentative D call TRBD1 (6 bases). The CDR3 has 13 amino acids. Per germline, CDR1 SSHAT and CDR2 FNYEAQ (reference sequence). CDR3 nucleotides: TGTGCTAGCAGCAAGGGGGTCGGGATTGAAGCTTTCTTT. Protein sequence: CASSKGVGIEAFF.

This clone was observed a handful of times. The V call is TRBV7-6, the J call TRBJ2-1, with 11 bases aligning to TRBD2. The CDR3 contains 15 residues. V was pared by 3 bases and J by 8 bases, with 6 bases of the junction left unmatched. Per the germline V gene, CDR1 is SGHVS and CDR2 is FNYEAQ. CDR3 region: CASSFSGRAAHEQFF. The CDR3 nucleotides read TGTGCCAGCAGCTTTAGCGGGAGGGCCGCGCATGAGCAGTTCTTC.

This rearrangement joins TRBV5-6 to TRBJ1-4; 10 nucleotides line up with TRBD1. The trim removed 4 bases at V and 7 bases at J, leaving 7 bases unmatched. Germline V gene sequence: CDR1 SGHDT, CDR2 YYEEEE. CDR3 size: 15 residues. This CDR3 is CASSRTGTGAEKLFF. The CDR3 region has the DNA TGTGCCAGCAGCAGGACCGGGACAGGGGCTGAAAAACTGTTTTTT.

The gene calls are TRBV9 and TRBJ1-1, with D unclear. Trimming took 0 bases from V and 4 from J, leaving 16 bases between them. Germline assignment: CDR1 SGDLS and CDR2 YYNGEE. The CDR3 contains 16 residues. CDR3 in amino acids: CASSVGARSPGTEAFF. The CDR3 nucleotides are TGTGCCAGCAGCGTAGGGGCCAGGTCCCCTGGCACTGAAGCTTTCTTT.

This clone was seen a few times. V is TRBV13 and J is TRBJ2-7; 7 bases line up with TRBD2. The junction had 7 bases not matched to a gene; V was cut back by 1 base and J by 4 bases. The CDR3 covers 15 residues. Germline V lookup: CDR1 PRHDT, CDR2 FYEKMQ (reference sequence). CDR3 sequence reads: CASSLEASGSYEQYF. The DNA for the CDR3 is TGTGCCAGCAGCTTAGAGGCTAGCGGTTCATACGAGCAGTACTTC.

The CDR3 here is CAISTGGTGELFF. For the CDR3, the DNA is TGTGCCATCTCGACCGGGGGCACCGGGGAGCTGTTTTTT. The chain recombines TRBV6-1 with TRBJ2-2, with a tentative D call TRBD2 (6 bases). This CDR3 has 13 amino acids. Germline V gene sequence: CDR1 MNHNS, CDR2 SASEGT. V dropped 10 bases and J dropped 4 bases, with 13 bases sitting between them.

V is TRBV6-5 and J is TRBJ1-2; TRBD1 matches at 8 bases. Per the germline V gene, CDR1 is MNHEY and CDR2 is SVGAGI. The V segment lost 2 bases and the J segment 3 bases; nucleotides outside the gene matches: 5. The CDR3 spans 15 residues. This CDR3 is CASSYLGQGDYGYTF. CDR3 DNA: TGTGCCAGCAGTTACCTCGGACAGGGAGACTATGGCTACACCTTC.